Listed here is a single T cell receptor (beta chain). This entry belongs to a study of blood T cell repertoires in COVID-19. Study information: Collection of acute and convalescent COVID-19 samples took place in the United States, Italy and Spain.

Only in-frame clones appear in the TCRdb table, and some are missing; sequencing was by immunoSEQ multiplex PCR. The sample consists of 200,000 to 250,000 clones, 70% to 85% of them appearing once. Clinical histories supplied by participants themselves formed the basis of cohort assignment. V was pared by 1 base and J by 0 bases, with 6 bases of the junction left unmatched. This CDR3 has 17 residues. CDR1 and CDR2 from the germline V gene are LGHNA and YSLEER. Input material: PBMCs or T cells enriched from blood (not recorded which). The TCR sequence derives from a man between 60 and 70 years old who had recovered from COVID-19. The J gene is TRBJ2-1, the V gene TRBV4-3; 7 positions match TRBD1. The CDR3 DNA reads as TGCGCCAGCAGCCAAGCCAAAACAGGGGACTCCTACAATGAGCAGTTCTTC. As protein: CASSQAKTGDSYNEQFF.